The source of this T cell receptor (beta chain) is a study of T cell responses to AZD1222 COVID-19 vaccine. Overall study findings and caveats: White British donors predominated, females outnumbered males, and clonal diversity was possibly underestimated.

The V gene's germline CDR1 is SGHKS and CDR2 YYEKEE (reference sequence). V shed 4 bases and J 4 bases; nucleotides not matched to a gene: 10. This CDR3 contains 16 residues. Of note for this clone: Its antigen is not known.

The protocol was immunoSEQ multiplex PCR, while the TCRdb copy is restricted to in-frame clones and leaves out a portion. The table has 85,000 to 100,000 clones, roughly 89% seen once. The clonotype comes from an adult in good health. Sequences were derived from peripheral blood, sampled on day 0 of AZD1222 vaccination. The chain employs TRBV5-5 and TRBJ2-2, with 7 bases aligning to TRBD2. The CDR3 coding sequence is TGTGCCAGCAGCCCCCCCTCTGCGGGGGTCACCGGGGAGCTGTTTTTT. Its translation: CASSPPSAGVTGELFF.